This is a list of T cell receptor beta chains from one sample in a study of early T cells in non-severe SARS-CoV-2 infection. TCRdb re-called the 5' RACE reads through MiXCR, storing one row per CDR3 protein. The sample includes 75,000 to 90,000 distinct CDR3 sequences, about 6% of them seen just once. Sequenced sample: whole blood. Source of these receptors: an adult who was a healthcare worker with PCR-confirmed SARS-CoV-2 infection or an uninfected control (not recorded which). The CDR3 runs from the conserved cysteine through the conserved F or W. The D gene is left open where the match is weak. Clone size is given for some rows only: seen once, a few or many times, or a class if the clone is expanded.

d_call j_call clone_size v_call cdr3_nt cdr3_aa
. TRBJ1-1 . TRBV20-1 TGCAGTGCTAGCCCCAGGGCCTCTGAAGCTTTCTTT CSASPRASEAFF
. TRBJ2-7 many TRBV20-1 TGCAGTGTCCCCGCGGCAGGGGGGGATGAGCAGTACTTC CSVPAAGGDEQYF
. TRBJ1-5 . TRBV5-1 TGCGCCAGCAGCAGGGAAGGTAGCCAGCCCCAGCATTTT CASSREGSQPQHF
. TRBJ2-7 few TRBV27 TGTGCCAGCAGTTTAAGTCGGACGGTCTCCTACGAGCAGTACTTC CASSLSRTVSYEQYF
. TRBJ2-3 many TRBV20-1 TGCAGTGCTAGAGATGTTCGGGACTTCGACACAGATACGCAGTATTTT CSARDVRDFDTDTQYF
. TRBJ2-2 many TRBV27 TGTGCCAGCAGTTTATCCCTTCGAGGGTATAGGGAGCTGTTTTTT CASSLSLRGYRELFF
TRBD2 TRBJ2-5 . TRBV3-1 TGTGCCAGCAGCCAGCGGCTAGCGGGAGAGACCCAGTACTTC CASSQRLAGETQYF
TRBD1 TRBJ2-2 many TRBV11-2 TGTGCCAGCAGCGGACCGACAGGGCCCACCCGGGAGCTGTTTTTT CASSGPTGPTRELFF
. TRBJ1-2 many TRBV29-1 TGCAGCGTTGTTGCGACAGCCACTTATGGCTACACCTTC CSVVATATYGYTF
TRBD1 TRBJ2-3 . TRBV5-5 TGTGCCAGCAGCTTGGCCTCGAGAGGGACAGGGGGCACAGATACGCAGTATTTT CASSLASRGTGGTDTQYF
. TRBJ1-1 few TRBV7-6 TGTGCCAGCAGCTTAGGAGGGGGAGGTTTGAGCACTGAAGCTTTCTTT CASSLGGGGLSTEAFF
. TRBJ1-2 medium-sized TRBV7-8 TGTGCCAGCAGTCCCCCCGGGACCTTAAATCATGGCTACACCTTC CASSPPGTLNHGYTF
. TRBJ2-7 . TRBV12-3/TRBV12-4 TGTGCCAGCAGTTTAGGATGGACAAAAGTTCTCTACGAGCAGTACTTC CASSLGWTKVLYEQYF
TRBD1 TRBJ2-7 many TRBV12-5 TGTGCTAGTGGTTCTGGGACAGGGGGCGCCTACGAGCAGTACTTC CASGSGTGGAYEQYF
. TRBJ1-2 many TRBV20-1 TGCAGTGCTAGAGACAGGGACTATGGCTACACCTTC CSARDRDYGYTF
TRBD1 TRBJ1-2 . TRBV20-1 TGCAGTGCTATCGACAGGGGGCATGGCTACACCTTC CSAIDRGHGYTF
TRBD1 TRBJ2-7 many TRBV7-9 TGTGCCAGCAGCTCACCCGGGGGACAGGGTCCTTACGAGCAGTACTTC CASSSPGGQGPYEQYF
. TRBJ2-2 few TRBV19 TGTGCCAGTAGGAGCGGTACCGGGGAGCTGTTTTTT CASRSGTGELFF
. TRBJ1-6 . TRBV3-1 TGTGCCAGCAGCCAAGACTTCTCACCCCTCCACTTT CASSQDFSPLHF
. TRBJ2-4 few TRBV6-6 TGTGCCAGCAGTAACGGACAAATAAACATTCAGTACTTC CASSNGQINIQYF
. TRBJ2-5 . TRBV20-1 TGCAGTGCCACAGCAGGGGAAGAGACCCAGTACTTC CSATAGEETQYF
. TRBJ1-5 many TRBV7-8 TGTGCCAGCAGCTTAAGTCATCCCAATCAGCCCCAGCATTTT CASSLSHPNQPQHF
. TRBJ2-4 many TRBV20-1 TGCAGTGCTCCCGCCACTCTAGCCAAAAACATTCAGTACTTC CSAPATLAKNIQYF
. TRBJ2-2 many TRBV2 TGTGCCAGCAGTGCCCGGCAGACCGGGGAGCTGTTTTTT CASSARQTGELFF
. TRBJ2-4 few TRBV7-2 TGTGCCAGCAGCTTAGCGGCTAGCAAAACGGATTACATTCAGTACTTC CASSLAASKTDYIQYF
TRBD1 TRBJ1-2 . TRBV12-3/TRBV12-4 TGTGCCAGCAGTCCCGGGACAGGGGGCATCTCCGGCTATGGCTACACCTTC CASSPGTGGISGYGYTF
. TRBJ2-7 . TRBV20-1 TGCAGTGCTAGATCTCGGGCGGCCTCCTACGAGCAGTACTTC CSARSRAASYEQYF
TRBD1 TRBJ2-7 few TRBV18 TGTGCCAGCTCACTCGACAGGGGACTCTCCTACGAGCAGTACTTC CASSLDRGLSYEQYF
TRBD1 TRBJ2-5 few TRBV27 TGTGCCAGCAGTTTCCCCCCCGGGACAGGGGTTGTGGAGACCCAGTACTTC CASSFPPGTGVVETQYF
TRBD1 TRBJ1-1 . TRBV2 TGTGCCAGCGGACAGGGTTCGACTGAAGCTTTCTTT CASGQGSTEAFF
. TRBJ2-5 few TRBV6-5 TGTGCCAGCAGTAGGGGATACAGAGAGACCCAGTACTTC CASSRGYRETQYF
. TRBJ1-6 . TRBV18 TGTGCCAGCTCACCAAAGGGCGACGGTAATTCACCCCTCCACTTT CASSPKGDGNSPLHF
TRBD1 TRBJ1-1 few TRBV4-2 TGTGCCAGCAGCCAAGATGACAGGGGTTCCACTGAAGCTTTCTTT CASSQDDRGSTEAFF
TRBD2 TRBJ2-5 many TRBV5-1 TGCGCCAGCAGCCCTACTAGCGGCAACCAAGAGACCCAGTACTTC CASSPTSGNQETQYF
. TRBJ1-1 . TRBV6-5 TGTGCCAGCAGTTACTTAGGGAGAGAGAACACTGAAGCTTTCTTT CASSYLGRENTEAFF
TRBD2 TRBJ2-1 few TRBV2 TGTGCCAGCAGTGAATCTTCTAGCGGGAGTAATGAGCAGTTCTTC CASSESSSGSNEQFF
. TRBJ2-3 many TRBV16 TGTGCCAGCAGCCAAAGCAGGGGATCAGATACGCAGTATTTT CASSQSRGSDTQYF
. TRBJ2-1 . TRBV11-2 TGTGCCAGCAGCTTAGAACTCCTTTACAATGAGCAGTTCTTC CASSLELLYNEQFF
. TRBJ2-3 many TRBV29-1 TGCAGCGTTGAAGACCGGCAGGGGAGCACAGATACGCAGTATTTT CSVEDRQGSTDTQYF
. TRBJ2-4 few TRBV6-1 TGTGCCAGCTTCCTACATTACCCGTCCAACATTCAGTACTTC CASFLHYPSNIQYF
. TRBJ2-3 many TRBV11-2 TGTGCCAGCAGCTTATCCGAGGGAGGGGGAGATACGCAGTATTTT CASSLSEGGGDTQYF
. TRBJ1-5 . TRBV19 TGTGCCAGTAGTCCCCGGACAGTCAATCAGCCCCAGCATTTT CASSPRTVNQPQHF
. TRBJ2-6 few TRBV13 TGTGCCAGCAGCCTACTAAAAGCTGGGGCCAACGTCCTGACTTTC CASSLLKAGANVLTF
. TRBJ2-1 . TRBV5-8 TGTGCCAGCAGCTTGGGGACAGACCCCTACAATGAGCAGTTCTTC CASSLGTDPYNEQFF
. TRBJ2-2 many TRBV12-3/TRBV12-4 TGTGCCAGCAGTTTGATGAAGACAGCCAGTACCGGGGAGCTGTTTTTT CASSLMKTASTGELFF
. TRBJ2-5 many TRBV24-1 TGTGCCACCAGTGATGCCCGGCGGGGATCGGGAGAGACCCAGTACTTC CATSDARRGSGETQYF
. TRBJ1-1 few TRBV20-1 TGCAGTGCTAGAGATTCAGGGACTGAAGCTTTCTTT CSARDSGTEAFF
. TRBJ2-3 . TRBV6-5 TGTGCCAGCAACCGAGGGGATACGCAGTATTTT CASNRGDTQYF
. TRBJ2-1 many TRBV2 TGTGCCAGCAGTGTAGAGCACCCCGGTCGGTTCTTC CASSVEHPGRFF
. TRBJ1-1 . TRBV18 TGTGCCAGCTCACCAGGGCAGAATGAAGCTTTCTTT CASSPGQNEAFF
TRBD2 TRBJ2-1 many TRBV7-9 TGTGCCAGCAGCTTAGCCGGACTAGCGGGAGCTTGGAATGAGCAGTTCTTC CASSLAGLAGAWNEQFF
TRBD1 TRBJ2-7 many TRBV11-2 TGTGCCAGCACCGAGGGACAGGGGGGCTACGAGCAGTACTTC CASTEGQGGYEQYF
TRBD1 TRBJ1-2 few TRBV4-2 TGTGCCAGCAGCCAAGATGCGAGACAGGGCCGAGGCTACACCTTC CASSQDARQGRGYTF